The text below deals with one T cell receptor beta chain. A few counts support this clonotype. The clone's antigen remains unknown. Nothing much larger sits one base from this clone, and base qualities are not available. Hyperthyroidism patients were newly diagnosed, with disease duration under 2 months, and aged 18 to 65 years. Anyone with other autoimmune diseases, uncontrolled infections, pregnancy or lactation was excluded from the study. Diagnosis relied on clinical symptoms, serum thyroxine, TRAb, thyroid ultrasound and orbital computed tomography. Total RNA was extracted using Trizol reagent, and RNA quality was checked on an Agilent 2100 Bioanalyzer. This sample was taken from a study of Graves' ophthalmopathy and Graves' hyperthyroidism (dated by TCRdb to 2017 to 2018). About the investigation overall: Stable hyperthyroidism was defined as no progression to ophthalmopathy within 18 months of follow-up. The study used signatures of the TCR beta repertoire to tell Graves' ophthalmopathy apart from Graves' hyperthyroidism and to predict which patients would progress to ophthalmopathy. In total, over 130 blood samples were TCR-sequenced: 40 to 45 ophthalmopathy, over 70 hyperthyroidism and approximately 17 hyperthyroidism-to-ophthalmopathy patients. To explore V-J signatures distinguishing ophthalmopathy from hyperthyroidism, a discovery set of approximately 100 patients (roughly 45 ophthalmopathy, 57 stable hyperthyroidism) was enrolled. The independent validation cohort included about 19 hyperthyroidism patients plus 17 patients who later progressed from hyperthyroidism to ophthalmopathy. In more than five hyperthyroidism patients, T-cell repertoires of thyroid tissue and blood were compared. Once sampling was done, hyperthyroidism patients were given methimazole at a starting dose of 30 mg daily, while ophthalmopathy patients were given high-dose intravenous methylprednisolone. Broader findings and caveats from the paper: Among expanded thyroid clonotypes with frequency above 0.001, most also showed up in blood, which suggests that blood repertoires may reflect the thyroid immune response. No statistical method was used to predetermine the sample size, and group allocation was not hidden from the investigators. In cross-validation, the 13-signature model distinguished ophthalmopathy from stable hyperthyroidism with roughly 90% sensitivity and around 81% specificity, and in the test set the corresponding values were around 78% and 73%. In validation, the model predicted ophthalmopathy progression with about 71% sensitivity and roughly 72% specificity; some 13 predicted patients were CT-confirmed with GO in a median of around 6 months.

The trim is 5 bases for V and 7 bases for J, with a gap of 3 bases between the germline ends. The CDR3 covers 8 residues, taking in both the cysteine and the phenylalanine. Only the CDR3 portion is preserved as DNA: 24 bases, with reading frame beginning at the first base. The germline V gene (reference sequence) provides CDR1 DFQATT and CDR2 SNEGSKA. TCR beta CDR3 regions were amplified from RNA transcripts for repertoire sequencing. The first round of RT-PCR was done with HTBI primers and the Qiagen OneStep RT-PCR kit, and was followed by a second round of multiplex PCR, then size selection and purification. Sequencing of the libraries was carried out on an Illumina HiSeq2000 in paired-end mode with 100 bp reads. Per the authors' processing: SOAPnuke was used to process the reads, throwing out any read that had adapters, had uncalled bases, had a mean Phred below 15, or lacked an exact constant-primer or identifier match. High-quality paired reads were merged with COPE v1.2.5. Each unique nucleotide sequence was defined as a clonotype, and clonotypes were aligned to IMGT TRB V, D and J references with MiTCR v1.1. Analysis was restricted to V-J combinations with a frequency above 0.0001, which covered 99.2% of repertoires. A TCR clonal expansion and chaos score per V-J combination was defined as the ratio of F50 clonal expansion to chaos observed in the TCRdist matrix. Welch's t-statistics and random forest were used to narrow the features down to 10 to 15 V-J combinations, which were then fed into a naive Bayes classifier. The Morisita-Horn index was used to measure how similar the thyroid and blood repertoires were. Using fastp trimming at Q25 and MiXCR clonotype assembly, TCRdb reanalyzed the public sequencing data and kept in-frame beta chains. Rows are unified per CDR3 protein, each entry keeping the most common DNA and genes. The V and J calls come from TCRdb's annotation, not from the publication. The sample contains 500,000 to 700,000 distinct CDR3 sequences, approximately 37% of them found a single time. About 4.1% of the sample goes to the ten largest clones.

The TCR sequence derives from an adult man with Graves' hyperthyroidism. This chain joins TRBV20-1 to TRBJ2-7; a confident D gene designation cannot be given. The sequenced sample consisted of peripheral blood or thyroid tissue (not recorded which). The DNA sequence follows: TGCAGTGCTGGGGAGCAGTACTTC. This translates into CSAGEQYF.